A single sample is the source of the 25 T cell receptor beta chains below, sequenced in a study of cytomegalovirus exposure and HLA in healthy donors. A multiplex PCR was run with 60 Vbeta primers and 13 Jbeta primers. The method was immunoSEQ multiplex PCR; TCRdb's version includes in-frame clones alone and lacks a portion of them. In the table there are some 140,000 clones, more than 60% of which are singletons. Sequencing was performed on PBMCs. These receptors originate from a woman aged 50 to 60 in good health and CMV-seropositive.

Written as DNA, the CDR3 is TGTGCCAGCAGCTTTTTCAGTGGTTACGAGCAGTTCTTC. It is translated as CASSFFSGYEQFF. The chain links TRBV7-8 to TRBJ2-1; D is uncertain. The CDR3 has 13 amino acids. Trimming removed 3 bases from V and 10 bases from J, with 13 bases in between. From germline, CDR1 is SGHVS and CDR2 FQNEAQ.

V gene TRBV14 combines with J gene TRBJ1-1; 9 bases match TRBD1. CDR1 is SGHDN, CDR2 FVKESK, per germline. This CDR3 region has 19 residues. Losses at the gene ends were 4 bases for V and 1 base for J; bases not matched to a gene: 16. The CDR3 DNA sequence: TGTGCCAGCAGCCGATCTATCGGGACAGGGCAGCGTTCGAACACTGAAGCTTTCTTT. Its translation: CASSRSIGTGQRSNTEAFF.

This sequence joins TRBV29-1 and TRBJ2-3, with 9 positions matching TRBD1. J was trimmed by 5 bases and V by 6 bases; bases with no gene match: 3. The germline CDR1 and CDR2 sequences are SQVTM and ANQGSEA. This CDR3 spans 12 amino acids. CDR3 coding DNA: TGCAGCGTCACAGGGGGCGAAGATACGCAGTATTTT. Translating gives CSVTGGEDTQYF.

The gene calls are TRBV6-4 and TRBJ1-5; D perhaps matches TRBD1 (5 bases). This CDR3 contains 16 residues. Trimming stripped 4 bases from V and 0 bases from J, with 13 bases between. The germline V gene has CDR1 MRHNA and CDR2 SNTAGT. The CDR3 sequence: CASSGPLGGSNQPQHF. CDR3 bases: TGTGCCAGCAGTGGGCCTCTGGGGGGTAGCAATCAGCCCCAGCATTTT.

About this clone itself: This sample also contains other DNA sequences that code for the same CDR3. The chain has TRBV5-1 and TRBJ2-1; no reliable D call. CDR3 length equals 15 residues. CDR1 and CDR2 from the germline V gene are SGHRS and YFSETQ. Trimming stripped 0 bases from V and 0 bases from J, with 7 bases between. The CDR3 nucleotides are TGCGCCAGCAGCTTGGATCTTAGCTCCTACAATGAGCAGTTCTTC. Encoded protein: CASSLDLSSYNEQFF.

This clone came up a few times. The chain joins TRBV7-6 to TRBJ2-2, with D possibly being TRBD1 (6 bases). Germline lookup yields CDR1 SGHVS and CDR2 FNYEAQ. This CDR3 spans 14 amino acids. Trimming left V 5 bases short and J 8 bases short, with 15 bases between. The CDR3 is CASSRDIKGGELFF. As DNA, the CDR3 is TGTGCCAGCAGCCGGGACATCAAGGGGGGGGAGCTGTTTTTT.

The chain has TRBV6-5 and TRBJ1-2; 9 nucleotides agree with TRBD1. CDR1 is MNHEY, CDR2 SVGAGI, per germline. The CDR3 spans 15 residues. V lost 6 bases to trimming and J lost 5 bases; unmatched junction nucleotides: 10. CDR3 residues: CASSQSRTGVYGYTF. CDR3 DNA sequence: TGTGCCAGCAGCCAGAGTAGGACAGGGGTGTATGGCTACACCTTC.

This clone is a singleton in its sample. The V gene is TRBV7-9, the J gene TRBJ2-1, with unresolved D. Trimming took 1 base from V and 6 from J, leaving 7 bases between them. Germline CDR1 and CDR2: SEHNR and FQNEAQ (reference sequence). This CDR3 region has 13 residues. CDR3 in DNA: TGTGCCAGCAGCTTAGTGCCGGGCAATGAGCAGTTCTTC. This encodes CASSLVPGNEQFF.

This clone has more than one count but fewer than ten. The genes are TRBV7-2 and TRBJ1-2; the match to TRBD1 covers 7 bases. J was trimmed by 1 base and V by 4 bases; bases with no gene match: 6. Germline lookup yields CDR1 SGHTA and CDR2 FQGNSA. CDR3 length: 15 amino acids. This CDR3 reads CASSWGTALNYGYTF. The CDR3 DNA follows: TGTGCCAGCAGCTGGGGGACAGCGCTTAACTATGGCTACACCTTC. Full variable domain (remainder filled in from reference TRBV7-2 and TRBJ1-2): GAGVSQSPSNKVTEKGKDVELRCDPISGHTALYWYRQSLGQGLEFLIYFQGNSAPDKSGLPSDRFSAERTGGSVSTLTIQRTQQEDSAVYLCASSWGTALNYGYTFGSGTRLTVV.

This clone was detected once. This sequence joins TRBV6-1 and TRBJ2-7; TRBD1 is a possible D gene (6 bases). The germline gives CDR1 MNHNS, CDR2 SASEGT. This CDR3 contains 14 residues. Trimming shortened V by 0 bases and J by 0 bases, and 6 bases separated the two germline ends. The CDR3 is CASSEAGASYEQYF. CDR3 nucleotide sequence: TGTGCCAGCAGTGAAGCGGGGGCCTCCTACGAGCAGTACTTC.

The CDR3 here is CASSPSTGNYGYTF. In DNA, the CDR3 is TGTGCCAGCAGCCCCTCCACAGGGAATTATGGCTACACCTTC. V gene TRBV9 combines with J gene TRBJ1-2; TRBD1 is a possible D gene (6 bases). Germline V gives CDR1 SGDLS, CDR2 YYNGEE. Between the trimmed V and J ends, which lost 4 bases and 5 bases, there was a span of 15 bases. The length of the CDR3 is 14 residues.

This rearrangement joins TRBV5-1 to TRBJ1-2; D is possibly TRBD1 (5 bases). The CDR3 is 14 amino acids. The germline CDR1 and CDR2 sequences are SGHRS and YFSETQ. The V gene lost 0 bases and the J gene lost 2 bases, with 8 bases spanning the gap. CDR3 DNA sequence: TGCGCCAGCAGCTTGGAGACAGCCAACTATGGCTACACCTTC. Translating it yields CASSLETANYGYTF.

The CDR3 is CASSLRQLYNEQFF. DNA for the CDR3: TGTGCCAGCAGCCTAAGACAGCTCTACAATGAGCAGTTCTTC. The V gene is TRBV27, the J gene TRBJ2-1, with D maybe TRBD1 (5 bases). This CDR3 is built from 14 residues. Germline CDR1 is MNHEY and CDR2 is SMNVEV (reference sequence). Trimming took off 6 bases at V and 3 bases at J, with 12 bases between the two ends.

In the case of this clone: Other DNA sequences of this sample code for an identical CDR3. The genes are TRBV19 and TRBJ1-1; tentatively, D is TRBD1 (5 bases). The CDR3 sequence is 13 residues long. In germline, CDR1 is LNHDA, CDR2 SQIVND (reference sequence). The V and J ends lost 5 bases and 0 bases respectively, with 7 bases between them. CDR3 in amino acids: CASSATVNTEAFF. The CDR3 DNA sequence: TGTGCCAGTAGTGCGACAGTGAACACTGAAGCTTTCTTT.

V and J are TRBV7-2 and TRBJ1-6, with 8 bases aligning to TRBD1. With V trimmed by 2 bases and J by 7 bases, 7 bases remained unmatched. CDR3 size: 16 residues. The germline V gene encodes CDR1 SGHTA and CDR2 FQGNSA. CDR3 in amino acids: CASSLFGGQGNSPLHF. In DNA form, the CDR3 reads TGTGCCAGCAGCTTATTTGGTGGACAGGGAAATTCACCCCTCCACTTT.

This clone was recorded a few times. The CDR3 spells CASSSGGRRYEKLFF. Here the CDR3 DNA reads TGTGCCAGCAGTTCGGGGGGCCGGAGATACGAAAAACTGTTTTTT. V is TRBV27 and J is TRBJ1-4; TRBD1 might be the D (6 bases). V gave up 4 bases and J gave up 8 bases, with 17 bases separating them. Germline V CDR1 and CDR2: MNHEY, SMNVEV (reference sequence). The CDR3 extends over 15 amino acids.

This CDR3 is CASSRTGGIYGYTF. The CDR3, as DNA: TGTGCCAGCAGTCGGACAGGGGGCATATATGGCTACACCTTC. The chain employs TRBV28 and TRBJ1-2, with 11 positions matching TRBD1. The CDR3 loop spans 14 amino acids. Germline V gene data show CDR1 as MDHEN and CDR2 as SYDVKM. V lost 5 bases and J lost 5; bases outside the gene matches: 4.

The chain is built from TRBV2 and TRBJ2-6, with D hard to call. The CDR3 spans 14 residues. In germline, CDR1 is SNHLY, CDR2 FYNNEI. The germline V and J ends were trimmed by 3 bases and 1 base, with 4 bases remaining between them. This CDR3 is CASSDRSGANVLTF. CDR3 nucleotide sequence: TGTGCCAGCAGTGACAGGTCTGGGGCCAACGTCCTGACTTTC.

This rearrangement joins TRBV6-5 to TRBJ1-2; unclear D gene. Germline V gene data show CDR1 as MNHEY and CDR2 as SVGAGI. Trimming removed 5 bases at V and 4 bases at J, with 17 bases between. The CDR3 contains 15 residues. CDR3 region: CASSAPRGRGYGYTF. CDR3 in DNA: TGTGCCAGCAGTGCCCCTCGGGGAAGAGGCTATGGCTACACCTTC.

The V call is TRBV5-1, the J call TRBJ1-6; perhaps TRBD1 as D (5 bases). This CDR3 comprises 17 residues. V was trimmed by 4 bases and J by 5 bases, leaving 19 bases between them. Germline-derived CDR1 and CDR2 are SGHRS and YFSETQ. DNA for the CDR3: TGCGCCAGCAGCCGAATTGAAAGGGGAGGAAATAATTCACCCCTCCACTTT. It encodes CASSRIERGGNNSPLHF.

This chain links TRBV11-2 with TRBJ2-7, with D tentatively TRBD1 (5 bases). Germline loops: CDR1 SGHAT, CDR2 FQNNGV. CDR3 length equals 12 residues. V was cut by 5 bases and J by 10 bases, with 15 bases left in between. The CDR3 DNA is TGTGCCAGCAGCATCAGGGCTCAGGGACAGTACTTC. Its translation: CASSIRAQGQYF.

The chain links TRBV6-1 to TRBJ1-1; tentative D call: TRBD1 (5 bases). The CDR3 runs to 12 residues. Germline V lookup: CDR1 MNHNS, CDR2 SASEGT. Trimming stripped 4 bases from V and 3 bases from J, with 6 bases between. CDR3 region: CASSVGDTEAFF. The DNA of the CDR3 is TGTGCCAGCAGTGTAGGGGACACTGAAGCTTTCTTT.

This chain joins TRBV6-1 and TRBJ1-2, with D unclear. The CDR3 is 14 residues long. The V end lost 6 bases, the J end lost 2 bases, and 13 bases lay between the germline ends. The germline CDR1 and CDR2 sequences are MNHNS and SASEGT. The CDR3 nucleotides read TGTGCCAGCAGGGCTTTTGACGGGAACTATGGCTACACCTTC. Its protein is CASRAFDGNYGYTF.

V usage is TRBV6-5 and J usage is TRBJ1-2; possible D gene TRBD1, 6 bases. V lost 3 bases and J lost 7, with 15 bases in between. The CDR3 has 14 amino acids. The germline gives CDR1 MNHEY, CDR2 SVGAGI. The CDR3, as DNA: TGTGCCAGCAGTTATATCCCCGGGACATTTGGCTACACCTTC. Its protein is CASSYIPGTFGYTF.

V and J are TRBV5-1 and TRBJ2-1; 8 positions match TRBD2. The V gene end was trimmed by 6 bases and the J gene end by 7 bases; junction bases not matched to a gene: 3. Looked up from germline, CDR1 is SGHRS and CDR2 is YFSETQ. This CDR3 region has 12 residues. In DNA form, the CDR3 reads TGCGCCAGCAACGGCGGGGGGAATGAGCAGTTCTTC. Amino acids: CASNGGGNEQFF.